The sample holds a few counts of the clone carrying this T cell receptor (beta chain). This specimen comes from a study of beta chain features in type 1 diabetes. Looking at the study overall: The study examined roughly 110,000,000 sorted cells across all samples.

The CDR3 totals 15 residues. J gave up 2 bases and V 7 bases, and 6 bases lay outside the gene matches. Germline CDR1 reads MNHNS; CDR2 reads SASEGT. The sequenced template was cDNA made from the entire isolated RNA. Naive, central memory and regulatory T cell samples averaged roughly 4 million reads. TCRdb's table, derived via immunoSEQ multiplex PCR, lists solely in-frame clones and lacks some. The sample holds hundreds of thousands of clones, around 16% seen once. Sequencing was performed on naive CD4+ T cells from blood. The sequence derives from a young man in good health. The V gene is TRBV6-1, the J gene TRBJ2-7; TRBD2 matches 12 bases. The CDR3 DNA reads as TGTGCCAGCACAAGACTAGCGGGAGTCCCCTACGAGCAGTACTTC. It yields the protein CASTRLAGVPYEQYF.